Shown below are 14 T cell receptor beta chains from a single sample sequenced in a study of T cell repertoires in cytomegalovirus infection. TCRdb re-called the reads through MiXCR, storing one row per CDR3 protein. The sample yields under 850,000 distinct CDR3 sequences, approximately 34% seen once. The sequenced sample consisted of PBMCs. The receptors were sampled from a human donor in good health (CMV status not recorded). Some clones in this sample may be carry-over from other donors' samples.

This chain connects TRBV7-8 to TRBJ2-6; D remains unclear. CDR1 and CDR2 from the germline V gene are SGHVS and FQNEAQ. The CDR3 sequence is 19 residues long. Trimming cost V 2 bases and J 1 base, with 18 bases left between them. The DNA of the CDR3 is TGTGCCAGCAGCTTATATTTTAGTCTCCAAAGGTCTGGGGCCAACGTCCTGACTTTC. It translates to CASSLYFSLQRSGANVLTF. The full variable domain, completed using reference TRBV7-8 and TRBJ2-6, is GAGVSQSPRYKVAKRGQDVALRCDPISGHVSLFWYQQALGQGPEFLTYFQNEAQLDKSGLPSDRFFAERPEGSVSTLKIQRTQQEDSAVYLCASSLYFSLQRSGANVLTFGAGSRLTVL.

This clonotype was counted only a few times. This chain uses TRBV2 with TRBJ1-6; D is perhaps TRBD1 (5 bases). Germline CDR1 is SNHLY and CDR2 is FYNNEI. CDR3 size: 14 residues. Trimming took 9 bases from V and 10 from J, leaving 19 bases between them. CDR3 coding DNA: TGTGCCAGAAAGGGGTCTAGTACCAACTCACCCCTCCACTTT. It yields the protein CARKGSSTNSPLHF.

This clonotype was found many times. The chain recombines TRBV7-8 with TRBJ2-5; D is unresolved. Trimming cost V 1 base and J 1 base, with 10 bases left between them. The V gene's germline CDR1 is SGHVS and CDR2 FQNEAQ. This CDR3 region has 15 residues. The CDR3 sequence is CASSLVSPAQETQYF. The CDR3 bases are TGTGCCAGCAGCTTAGTTTCCCCAGCCCAAGAGACCCAGTACTTC.

This clonotype was observed a few times. CDR3 bases: TGTGCCAGCAGCCCCTCGGGGAGCCGTAACTATGGCTACACCTTC. Translation gives CASSPSGSRNYGYTF. The J gene is TRBJ1-2, the V gene TRBV5-4, with D uncertain. The CDR3 extends over 15 amino acids. Trimming removed 4 bases at V and 1 base at J, with 14 bases between. The germline V gene encodes CDR1 SGHNT and CDR2 YYREEE (reference sequence).

This clonotype turned up a few times. This rearrangement joins TRBV7-6 to TRBJ1-5; tentative D call: TRBD1 (5 bases). The CDR3 runs to 14 residues. Trimming cost V 5 bases and J 4 bases, with 12 bases left between them. Germline loops: CDR1 SGHVS, CDR2 FNYEAQ. CDR3 DNA: TGTGCCAGCAGCCCGGGGGGTAGGAATCAGCCCCAGCATTTT. Its translation: CASSPGGRNQPQHF.

A word on this clonotype: This could be a read error, since a much larger clone is one nucleotide away. The chain is built from TRBV7-2 and TRBJ2-3; perhaps TRBD2 as D (6 bases). CDR1 is SGHTA, CDR2 FQGNSA, per germline. The CDR3 sequence is 18 residues long. Trimming took off 2 bases at V and 0 bases at J, with 18 bases between the two ends. Here the CDR3 DNA reads TGTGCCAGCAGCTTAAGGACTGGCGGGCGGGATAGCACAGATACGCAGTATTTT. Its translation: CASSLRTGGRDSTDTQYF.

The chain links TRBV6-6 to TRBJ2-7; D is unresolved. The germline CDR1 and CDR2 sequences are MNHNY and SVGAGI (reference sequence). The length of the CDR3 is 13 residues. V lost 2 bases, J lost 6 bases, and 11 bases lay in between. The CDR3 nucleotides read TGTGCCAGCAGTTACCCAGTATCCCTCGAGCAGTACTTC. It encodes CASSYPVSLEQYF.

The CDR3 DNA is TGTGCCAGCAGTTCTGGACTTCCCCGCAATCAGCCCCAGCATTTT. This translates into CASSSGLPRNQPQHF. This rearrangement joins TRBV27 to TRBJ1-5; D ambiguous. The CDR3 contains 15 residues. Germline V gene data show CDR1 as MNHEY and CDR2 as SMNVEV (reference sequence). The V end lost 4 bases, the J end lost 2 bases, and 12 bases lay between the germline ends.

V is TRBV5-4 and J is TRBJ1-2, with a possible D match to TRBD1 (5 bases). The V gene lost 2 bases and the J gene lost 7 bases, with 15 bases spanning the gap. Germline V gene sequence: CDR1 SGHNT, CDR2 YYREEE (reference sequence). The CDR3 totals 14 residues. CDR3 region: CASSLGEGRAGYTF. The CDR3 DNA sequence: TGTGCCAGCAGCTTAGGGGAAGGGCGGGCTGGCTACACCTTC.

Points on this clonotype: A read error is possible here, since a much larger clone lies one base away. CDR3 amino acids: CASSLGGQLLPPEAFF. The CDR3 coding sequence is TGTGCCAGCAGCTTGGGAGGACAGCTCCTTCCCCCTGAAGCTTTCTTT. V usage is TRBV5-4 and J usage is TRBJ1-1; TRBD1 is a possible D gene (6 bases). This CDR3 region has 16 residues. Germline-derived CDR1 and CDR2 are SGHNT and YYREEE (reference sequence). The germline V and J ends were trimmed by 0 bases and 6 bases, with 18 bases remaining between them.

This clonotype was observed once. The junction and the germline gene differ at one end; a read error may be behind it. This chain links TRBV7-6 with TRBJ1-1; possible D gene TRBD1, 5 bases. The CDR3 runs 14 residues. CDR1 and CDR2 from the germline V gene are SGHVS and FNYEAQ. The CDR3 sequence is CSSSLSGRHGEAFF. CDR3 bases: TGTTCCAGCAGCTTATCAGGGAGGCACGGTGAAGCTTTCTTT.

The chain recombines TRBV20-1 with TRBJ1-1; no clear D gene. The CDR3 sequence is 14 residues long. The V end lost 4 bases, the J end lost 1 base, and 13 bases lay between the germline ends. The germline V gene encodes CDR1 DFQATT and CDR2 SNEGSKA (reference sequence). The CDR3 sequence: CSATRAPGNTEAFF. The CDR3 coding sequence is TGCAGTGCTACCCGAGCCCCCGGGAACACTGAAGCTTTCTTT.

The CDR3 loop is CASSSRDNEQYF. The CDR3 coding sequence is TGTGCCAGCAGTTCCCGGGACAACGAGCAGTACTTC. The chain links TRBV12-3 or TRBV12-4 to TRBJ2-7, with a tentative D call TRBD1 (6 bases). The CDR3 is 12 amino acids. V was shortened by 4 bases and J by 5 bases, with 9 bases between the two germline ends.

The chain carries TRBV12-3 or TRBV12-4 and TRBJ1-2, with D possibly matching TRBD1 (5 bases). This CDR3 region has 15 residues. V was clipped by 6 bases and J by 4 bases, with 18 bases between them. The CDR3 nucleotides are TGTGCCAGCAGCCCGGGACGTAGGGAGAGCTATGGCTACACCTTC. Protein sequence: CASSPGRRESYGYTF.